This T cell receptor (beta chain) originates from a study of blood T cell repertoires in COVID-19. Study summary: Some COVID-19 samples were acute and others convalescent; all came from the United States, Italy and Spain. PBMCs, B-cell-depleted T cells, or T cells provided the cDNA or gDNA that made up the material.

Seattle researchers signed up patients amid active infection and tracked them longitudinally. Original data processing: Amplified reference gene primers provided the basis for estimating nucleated cell counts. Measured with immunoSEQ multiplex PCR; TCRdb has only the in-frame clones, and not every one. For V, J and clone size, that table is used; D and trimming come from the DNA. The sample consists of about 160,000 clones, 79% of them appearing once. The clonotype was recovered from a woman aged 55-69 years with COVID-19, enrolled during active disease. Source material: peripheral blood.

DNA of the CDR3: TGCGCCAGCAGCTTGGGGACAGTCCTCTACACCGGGGAGCTGTTTTTT. It codes for CASSLGTVLYTGELFF. The rearrangement joins TRBV5-1 to TRBJ2-2; perhaps TRBD1 as D (6 bases). The V gene's germline CDR1 is SGHRS and CDR2 YFSETQ. The CDR3 loop spans 16 amino acids. Trimming took 0 bases from V and 3 from J, leaving 12 bases between them.